This TCR beta chain was identified in a study of blood T cells in healthy people across ages. Notes on this clonotype: The antigen remains unidentified.

Study conclusions and caveats: The diversity estimates, figures obtained from one million T cells, were considered underestimates.

The authors ran a second PCR of 7 to 11 cycles using a sample-barcoded 5' primer and a J-beta primer mix. TCRdb analysed the 5' RACE reads with MiXCR anew, one entry per CDR3 protein. The profile shows around 1.5 million distinct CDR3 sequences, around 39% of them singletons. CDR3 length equals 16 residues. CDR1 is MNHEY, CDR2 SMNVEV, per germline (reference sequence). Isolation of PBMCs gave at least 6 million cells per sample. The sample consisted of blood. The chain uses TRBV27 and TRBJ2-5, with D tentatively TRBD1 (6 bases). The J call may be incorrect, as the DNA end agrees better with TRBJ2-7. This clonotype was obtained from a woman in her late teens or twenties in good health. This CDR3 reads CASRGAGPLSPYEQYF. The CDR3, as DNA: TGTGCCAGCAGGGGGGCCGGTCCCCTTTCTCCCTACGAGCAGTACTTC.